This T cell receptor beta chain was recorded in a study of shared clonotypes between healthy human individuals. Method: immunoSEQ multiplex PCR; TCRdb's copy keeps in-frame clones and lacks some. The sample carries 2 million to 2.5 million clones, roughly 93% recorded once. V gave up 3 bases and J gave up 0 bases, with 9 bases separating them. Germline V CDR1 and CDR2: SEHNR, FQNEAQ (reference sequence). This CDR3 is 16 amino acids long. Only one count was recorded for this clone. The specimen was naive CD4+ T cells from PBMCs. As for subset: CD45RA+ positively selected. This rearrangement joins TRBV7-9 to TRBJ2-6; no clear D gene. The sequence derives from a man younger than 35 in good health. Some clones in this sample may be carry-over from other donors' samples. The CDR3 DNA reads TGTGCCAGCAGCTTGGCAGTTAGCTCTGGGGCCAACGTCCTGACTTTC. This translates into CASSLAVSSGANVLTF.